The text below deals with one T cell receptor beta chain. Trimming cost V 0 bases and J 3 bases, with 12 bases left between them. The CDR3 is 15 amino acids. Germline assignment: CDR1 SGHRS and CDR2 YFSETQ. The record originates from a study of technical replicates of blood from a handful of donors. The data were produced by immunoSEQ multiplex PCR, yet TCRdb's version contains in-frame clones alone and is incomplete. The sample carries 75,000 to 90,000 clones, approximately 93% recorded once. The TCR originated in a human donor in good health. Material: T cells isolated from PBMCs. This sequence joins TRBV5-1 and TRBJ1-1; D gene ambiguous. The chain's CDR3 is CASSLGVGRDTEAFF. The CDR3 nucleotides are TGCGCCAGCAGCTTGGGGGTGGGCAGAGACACTGAAGCTTTCTTT.